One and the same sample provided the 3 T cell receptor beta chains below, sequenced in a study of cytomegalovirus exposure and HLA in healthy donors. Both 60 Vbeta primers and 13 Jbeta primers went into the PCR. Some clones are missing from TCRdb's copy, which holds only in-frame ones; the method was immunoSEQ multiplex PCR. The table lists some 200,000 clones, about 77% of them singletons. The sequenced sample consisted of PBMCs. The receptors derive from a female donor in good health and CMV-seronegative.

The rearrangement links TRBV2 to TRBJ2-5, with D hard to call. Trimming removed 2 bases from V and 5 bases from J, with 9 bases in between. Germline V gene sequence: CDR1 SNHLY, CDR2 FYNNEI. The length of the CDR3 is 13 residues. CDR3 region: CASSEIRLETQYF. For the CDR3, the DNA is TGTGCCAGCAGTGAAATCAGATTGGAGACCCAGTACTTC.

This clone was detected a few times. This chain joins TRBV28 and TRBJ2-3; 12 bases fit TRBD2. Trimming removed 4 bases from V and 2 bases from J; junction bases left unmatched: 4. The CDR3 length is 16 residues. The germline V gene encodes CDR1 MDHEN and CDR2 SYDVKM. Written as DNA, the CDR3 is TGTGCCAGCAGTTCCTCTAGCGGGAGGGACACAGATACGCAGTATTTT. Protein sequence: CASSSSSGRDTDTQYF.

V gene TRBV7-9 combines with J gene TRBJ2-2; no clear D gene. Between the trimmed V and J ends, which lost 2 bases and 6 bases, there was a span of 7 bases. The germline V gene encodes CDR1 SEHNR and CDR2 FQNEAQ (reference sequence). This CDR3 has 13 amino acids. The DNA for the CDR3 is TGTGCCAGCAGCTTAATTGTATCCGGGGAGCTGTTTTTT. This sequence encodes CASSLIVSGELFF.